This TCR beta chain was sequenced for a study of blood T cell repertoires in COVID-19. Clones were read by immunoSEQ multiplex PCR, and TCRdb kept only the in-frame ones, dropping some. Here the sample spans about 240,000 clones, 82% being singletons. Germline loops: CDR1 MNHNY, CDR2 SVGAGI (reference sequence). The CDR3 runs 15 residues. Trimming took 0 bases from V and 4 from J, leaving 12 bases between them. This chain connects TRBV6-6 to TRBJ1-1; tentative D call: TRBD1 (6 bases). This clonotype was sampled from a woman aged 60-70 years with active or convalescent COVID-19. The source material was peripheral blood. The CDR3 reads CASSYSKGGGTEAFF. The CDR3 DNA sequence: TGTGCCAGCAGTTACTCTAAAGGGGGTGGCACTGAAGCTTTCTTT.